Listed here are 6 T cell receptor beta chains from one sample, sequenced in a study of blood T cell repertoires in COVID-19. Produced via immunoSEQ multiplex PCR; TCRdb's table is partial and in-frame only. The sample lists some 380,000 clones, approximately 91% occurring once. The sample was PBMCs or T cells enriched from blood (not recorded which). The source of these receptors is a woman in her forties with acute COVID-19.

The chain combines TRBV9 with TRBJ2-5; weak D call: TRBD2 (5 bases). Looked up from germline, CDR1 is SGDLS and CDR2 is YYNGEE. CDR3 length: 13 residues. V gave up 3 bases and J gave up 1 base, with 7 bases separating them. This CDR3 reads CASSAGGQETQYF. Written as DNA, the CDR3 is TGTGCCAGCAGCGCAGGAGGCCAAGAGACCCAGTACTTC.

The rearrangement joins TRBV7-6 to TRBJ1-3, with a possible D match to TRBD1 (5 bases). Germline CDR1 is SGHVS and CDR2 is FNYEAQ. V was pared by 1 base and J by 2 bases, with 6 bases between. The CDR3 runs 14 residues. DNA of the CDR3: TGTGCCAGCAGCTTAGGACAGACTGGAAACACCATATATTTT. It translates to CASSLGQTGNTIYF.

The V gene is TRBV28, the J gene TRBJ2-7; D possibly uses TRBD1 or TRBD2 (7 bases each). The germline CDR1 and CDR2 sequences are MDHEN and SYDVKM. Trimming stripped 6 bases from V and 0 bases from J, with 15 bases between. The CDR3 consists of 15 residues. The CDR3 protein is CASSLQGTISYEQYF. DNA for the CDR3: TGTGCCAGCAGCTTACAGGGGACTATCTCCTACGAGCAGTACTTC. Filled out from reference TRBV28 and TRBJ2-7, the complete variable domain reads DVKVTQSSRYLVKRTGEKVFLECVQDMDHENMFWYRQDPGLGLRLIYFSYDVKMKEKGDIPEGYSVSREKKERFSLILESASTNQTSMYLCASSLQGTISYEQYFGPGTRLTVT.

The rearrangement uses TRBV7-9 and TRBJ1-2, with 7 bases aligning to TRBD1. This CDR3 region has 16 residues. In germline, CDR1 is SEHNR, CDR2 FQNEAQ (reference sequence). The V gene end was trimmed by 1 base and the J gene end by 4 bases; junction bases not matched to a gene: 9. The chain's CDR3 is CASSLDDDRAGYGYTF. The CDR3 nucleotides are TGTGCCAGCAGCTTAGATGACGACAGGGCCGGCTATGGCTACACCTTC.

V usage is TRBV30 and J usage is TRBJ1-1; no clear D gene. The CDR3 has 13 residues. Trimming stripped 1 base from V and 5 bases from J, with 11 bases between. Germline lookup yields CDR1 GTSNPN and CDR2 SVGIG (reference sequence). The CDR3 coding sequence is TGTGCCTGGAGTGGTACGGCGGGGACTGAAGCTTTCTTT. Translated: CAWSGTAGTEAFF. Variable domain in full (rest from reference TRBV30 and TRBJ1-1): SQTIHQWPATLVQPVGSPLSLECTVEGTSNPNLYWYRQAAGRGLQLLFYSVGIGQISSEVPQNLSASRPQDRQFILSSKKLLLSDSGFYLCAWSGTAGTEAFFGQGTRLTVV.

This chain connects TRBV4-1 to TRBJ1-6; 7 positions match TRBD1. From germline, CDR1 is MGHRA and CDR2 YSYEKL. CDR3 size: 18 residues. Trimming at V came to 6 bases and at J to 14 bases, leaving 25 bases not matched to a gene. The CDR3 spells CASRLISYRDRELRTLHF. The DNA for the CDR3 is TGCGCCAGCAGACTAATTTCTTACCGGGACAGAGAGCTTAGGACCCTCCACTTT.